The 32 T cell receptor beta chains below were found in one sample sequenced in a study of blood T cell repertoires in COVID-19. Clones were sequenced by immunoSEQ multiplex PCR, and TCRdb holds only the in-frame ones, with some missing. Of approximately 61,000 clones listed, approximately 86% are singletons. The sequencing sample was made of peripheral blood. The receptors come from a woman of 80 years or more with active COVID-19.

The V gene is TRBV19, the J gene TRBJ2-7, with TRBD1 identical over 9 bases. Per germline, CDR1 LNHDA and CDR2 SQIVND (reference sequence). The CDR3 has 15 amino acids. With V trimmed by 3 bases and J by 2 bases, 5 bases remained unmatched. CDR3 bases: TGTGCCAGTAGTATCGACAGGGGGTTTGCCTACGAGCAGTACTTC. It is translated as CASSIDRGFAYEQYF.

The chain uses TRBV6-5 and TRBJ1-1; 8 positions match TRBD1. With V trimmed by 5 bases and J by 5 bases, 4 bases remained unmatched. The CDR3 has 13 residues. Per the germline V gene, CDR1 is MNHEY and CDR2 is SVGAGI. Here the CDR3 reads CASSHDRGTEAFF. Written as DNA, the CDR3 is TGTGCCAGCAGTCACGACAGGGGAACTGAAGCTTTCTTT.

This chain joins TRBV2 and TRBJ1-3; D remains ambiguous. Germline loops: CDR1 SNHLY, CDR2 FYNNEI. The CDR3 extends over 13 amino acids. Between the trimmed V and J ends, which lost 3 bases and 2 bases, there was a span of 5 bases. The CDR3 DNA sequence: TGTGCCAGCAGTGACTTCGCTGGAAACACCATATATTTT. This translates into CASSDFAGNTIYF. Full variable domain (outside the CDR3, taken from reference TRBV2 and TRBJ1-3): EPEVTQTPSHQVTQMGQEVILRCVPISNHLYFYWYRQILGQKVEFLVSFYNNEISEKSEIFDDQFSVERPDGSNFTLKIRSTKLEDSAMYFCASSDFAGNTIYFGEGSWLTVV.

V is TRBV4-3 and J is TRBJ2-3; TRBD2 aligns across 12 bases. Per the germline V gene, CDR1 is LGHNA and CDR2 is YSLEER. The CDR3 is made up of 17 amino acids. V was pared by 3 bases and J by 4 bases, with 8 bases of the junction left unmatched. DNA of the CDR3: TGCGCCAGCAGCCATTCTCTAGCGGGGGGGCTCCCAGATACGCAGTATTTT. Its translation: CASSHSLAGGLPDTQYF.

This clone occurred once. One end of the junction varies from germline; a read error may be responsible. The CDR3 reads CASSPQGVTRDTQYF. In DNA form, the CDR3 reads TGTGCCAGCTCCCCACAGGGGGTAACGAGAGATACGCAGTATTTT. The gene calls are TRBV18 and TRBJ2-3, with TRBD1 identical over 8 bases. From germline, CDR1 is KGHSH and CDR2 LQKENI. There are 15 residues in the CDR3.

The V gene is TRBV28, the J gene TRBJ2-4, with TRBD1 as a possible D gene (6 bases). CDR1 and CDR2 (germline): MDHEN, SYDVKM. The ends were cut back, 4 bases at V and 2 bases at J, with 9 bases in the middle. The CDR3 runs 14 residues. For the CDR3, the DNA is TGTGCCAGCAGTTCCGGGACAACCAAAAACATTCAGTACTTC. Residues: CASSSGTTKNIQYF.

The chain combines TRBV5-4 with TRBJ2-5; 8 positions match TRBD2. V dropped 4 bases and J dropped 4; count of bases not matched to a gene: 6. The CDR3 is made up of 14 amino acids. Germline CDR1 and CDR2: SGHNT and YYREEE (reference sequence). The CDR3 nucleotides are TGTGCCAGCAGCCCTCGGGGGGGCGGAGAGACCCAGTACTTC. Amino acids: CASSPRGGGETQYF. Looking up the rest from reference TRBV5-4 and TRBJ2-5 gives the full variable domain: ETGVTQSPTHLIKTRGQQVTLRCSSQSGHNTVSWYQQALGQGPQFIFQYYREEENGRGNFPPRFSGLQFPNYSSELNVNALELDDSALYLCASSPRGGGETQYFGPGTRLLVL.

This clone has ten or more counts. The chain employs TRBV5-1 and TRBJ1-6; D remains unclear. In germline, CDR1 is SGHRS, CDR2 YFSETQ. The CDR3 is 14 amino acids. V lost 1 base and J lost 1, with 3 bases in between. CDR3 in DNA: TGCGCCAGCAGCTTGCTGTCCTATAATTCACCCCTCCACTTT. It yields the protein CASSLLSYNSPLHF. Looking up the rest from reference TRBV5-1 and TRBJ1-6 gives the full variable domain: KAGVTQTPRYLIKTRGQQVTLSCSPISGHRSVSWYQQTPGQGLQFLFEYFSETQRNKGNFPGRFSGRQFSNSRSEMNVSTLELGDSALYLCASSLLSYNSPLHFGNGTRLTVT.

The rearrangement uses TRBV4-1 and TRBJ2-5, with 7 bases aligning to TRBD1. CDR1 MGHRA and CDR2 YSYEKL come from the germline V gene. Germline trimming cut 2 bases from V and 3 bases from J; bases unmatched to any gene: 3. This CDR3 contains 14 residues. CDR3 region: CASSQRTGEETQYF. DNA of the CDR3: TGCGCCAGCAGCCAACGGACAGGAGAAGAGACCCAGTACTTC.

The CDR3: CASSLGSDRPLHF. The CDR3, as DNA: TGCGCCAGCAGCTTGGGGAGCGATAGACCCCTCCACTTT. The chain recombines TRBV5-1 with TRBJ1-6, with D uncertain. V gave up 0 bases and J gave up 12 bases, with 10 bases separating them. The CDR3 is 13 residues long. In germline, CDR1 is SGHRS, CDR2 YFSETQ.

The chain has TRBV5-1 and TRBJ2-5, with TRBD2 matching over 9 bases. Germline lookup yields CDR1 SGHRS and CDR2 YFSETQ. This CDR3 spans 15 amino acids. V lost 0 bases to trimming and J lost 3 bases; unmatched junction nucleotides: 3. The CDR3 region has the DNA TGCGCCAGCAGCTTGGGGGCTAGCGGGGAAGAGACCCAGTACTTC. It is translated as CASSLGASGEETQYF. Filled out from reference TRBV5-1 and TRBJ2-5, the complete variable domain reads KAGVTQTPRYLIKTRGQQVTLSCSPISGHRSVSWYQQTPGQGLQFLFEYFSETQRNKGNFPGRFSGRQFSNSRSEMNVSTLELGDSALYLCASSLGASGEETQYFGPGTRLLVL.

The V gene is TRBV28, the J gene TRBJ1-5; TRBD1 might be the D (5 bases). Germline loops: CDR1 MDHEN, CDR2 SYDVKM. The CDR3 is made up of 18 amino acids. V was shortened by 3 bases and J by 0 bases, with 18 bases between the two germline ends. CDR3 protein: CASSFDGGDFYSNQPQHF. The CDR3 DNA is TGTGCCAGCAGTTTTGACGGGGGTGATTTTTATAGCAATCAGCCCCAGCATTTT.

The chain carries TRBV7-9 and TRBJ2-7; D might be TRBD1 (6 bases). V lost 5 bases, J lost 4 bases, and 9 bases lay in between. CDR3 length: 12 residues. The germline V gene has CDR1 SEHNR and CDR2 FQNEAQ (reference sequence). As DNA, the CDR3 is TGTGCCAGCAGCCATGACAGGTACGAGCAGTACTTC. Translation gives CASSHDRYEQYF.

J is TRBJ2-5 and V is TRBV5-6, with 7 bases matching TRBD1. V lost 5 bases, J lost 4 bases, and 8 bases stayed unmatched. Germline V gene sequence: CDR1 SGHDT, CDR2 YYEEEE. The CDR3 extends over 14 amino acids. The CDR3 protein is CASSLITGVETQYF. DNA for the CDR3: TGTGCCAGCAGTCTGATTACAGGGGTAGAGACCCAGTACTTC.

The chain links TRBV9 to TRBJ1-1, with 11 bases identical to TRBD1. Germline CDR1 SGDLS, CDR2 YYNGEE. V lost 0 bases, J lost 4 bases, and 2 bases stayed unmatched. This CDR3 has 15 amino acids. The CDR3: CASSVGTGGGTEAFF. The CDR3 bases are TGTGCCAGCAGCGTAGGGACAGGGGGCGGCACTGAAGCTTTCTTT.

In nucleotides, the CDR3 is TGCGCCAGCAGCTCTCCCTCAGGGGACGAGCAGTACTTC. It translates to CASSSPSGDEQYF. The chain joins TRBV5-1 to TRBJ2-7; possible D gene TRBD1, 6 bases. V shed 3 bases and J shed 5 bases, with 12 bases lying between them. The CDR3 length is 13 residues. Germline assignment: CDR1 SGHRS and CDR2 YFSETQ.

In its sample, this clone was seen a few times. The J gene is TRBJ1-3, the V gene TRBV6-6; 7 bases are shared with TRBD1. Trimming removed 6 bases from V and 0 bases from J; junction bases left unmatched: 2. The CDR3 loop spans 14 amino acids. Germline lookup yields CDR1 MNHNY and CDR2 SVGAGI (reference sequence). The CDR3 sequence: CASSRDSSGNTIYF. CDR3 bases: TGTGCCAGCAGCCGGGACAGCTCTGGAAACACCATATATTTT.

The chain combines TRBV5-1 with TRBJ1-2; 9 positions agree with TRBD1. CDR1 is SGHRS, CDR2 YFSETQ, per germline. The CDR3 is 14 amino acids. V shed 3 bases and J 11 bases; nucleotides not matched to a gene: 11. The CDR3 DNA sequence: TGCGCCAGCAGCTCAGAGGTGGGACAGGGAGATTACACCTTC. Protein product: CASSSEVGQGDYTF. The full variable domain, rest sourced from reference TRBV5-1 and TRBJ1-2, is KAGVTQTPRYLIKTRGQQVTLSCSPISGHRSVSWYQQTPGQGLQFLFEYFSETQRNKGNFPGRFSGRQFSNSRSEMNVSTLELGDSALYLCASSSEVGQGDYTFGSGTRLTVV.

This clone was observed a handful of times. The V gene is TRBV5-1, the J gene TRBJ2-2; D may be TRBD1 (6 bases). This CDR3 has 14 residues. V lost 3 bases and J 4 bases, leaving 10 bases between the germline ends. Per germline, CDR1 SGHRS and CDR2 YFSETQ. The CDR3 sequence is CASSYRVGTGELFF. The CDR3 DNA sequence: TGCGCCAGCAGCTACAGGGTGGGCACCGGGGAGCTGTTTTTT.

The CDR3 DNA sequence: TGCGCCAGCAGCTTGCAGGGAACATCCCAAGAGACCCAGTACTTC. Translated: CASSLQGTSQETQYF. The V gene is TRBV5-1, the J gene TRBJ2-5, with D maybe TRBD1 (5 bases). This CDR3 contains 15 residues. Germline V gene sequence: CDR1 SGHRS, CDR2 YFSETQ. V was pared by 1 base and J by 1 base, with 11 bases between.

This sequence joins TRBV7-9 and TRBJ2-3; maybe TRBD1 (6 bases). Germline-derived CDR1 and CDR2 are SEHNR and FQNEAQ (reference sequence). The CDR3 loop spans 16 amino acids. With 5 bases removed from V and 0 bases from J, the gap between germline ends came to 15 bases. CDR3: CASSPRQELSTDTQYF. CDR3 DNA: TGTGCCAGCAGCCCGCGACAGGAGCTAAGCACAGATACGCAGTATTTT.

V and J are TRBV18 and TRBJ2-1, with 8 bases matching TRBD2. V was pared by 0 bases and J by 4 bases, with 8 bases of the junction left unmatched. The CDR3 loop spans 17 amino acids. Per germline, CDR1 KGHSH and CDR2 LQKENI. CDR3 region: CASSPPIPSGYYNEQFF. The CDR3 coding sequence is TGTGCCAGCTCACCACCGATCCCTAGCGGGTATTACAATGAGCAGTTCTTC.

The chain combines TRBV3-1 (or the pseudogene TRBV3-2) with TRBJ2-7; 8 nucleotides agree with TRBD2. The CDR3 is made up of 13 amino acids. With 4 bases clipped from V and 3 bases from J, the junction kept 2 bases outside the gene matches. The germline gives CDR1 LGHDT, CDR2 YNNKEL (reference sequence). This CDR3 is CASSRLAGYEQYF. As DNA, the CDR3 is TGTGCCAGCAGCCGCCTAGCGGGCTACGAGCAGTACTTC.

The CDR3 sequence is CASSLQPTETYEQYF. The CDR3 DNA follows: TGTGCCAGCAGCTTGCAGCCGACGGAGACCTACGAGCAGTACTTC. The J gene is TRBJ2-7, the V gene TRBV5-6; D is undetermined. CDR3 length equals 15 residues. V was shortened by 1 base and J by 2 bases, with 13 bases between the two germline ends. Germline V lookup: CDR1 SGHDT, CDR2 YYEEEE.

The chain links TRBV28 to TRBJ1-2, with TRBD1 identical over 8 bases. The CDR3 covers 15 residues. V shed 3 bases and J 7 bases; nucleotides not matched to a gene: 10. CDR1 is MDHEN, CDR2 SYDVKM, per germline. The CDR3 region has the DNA TGTGCCAGCAGTTTCCCACCCGGACAGGGAGGTGGCTACACCTTC. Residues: CASSFPPGQGGGYTF.

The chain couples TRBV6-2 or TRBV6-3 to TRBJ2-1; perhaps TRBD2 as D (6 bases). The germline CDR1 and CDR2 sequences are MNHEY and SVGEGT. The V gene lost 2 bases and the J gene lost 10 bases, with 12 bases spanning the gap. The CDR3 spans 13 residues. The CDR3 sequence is CASSYALAGEQFF. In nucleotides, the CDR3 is TGTGCCAGCAGTTACGCACTAGCTGGCGAGCAGTTCTTC.

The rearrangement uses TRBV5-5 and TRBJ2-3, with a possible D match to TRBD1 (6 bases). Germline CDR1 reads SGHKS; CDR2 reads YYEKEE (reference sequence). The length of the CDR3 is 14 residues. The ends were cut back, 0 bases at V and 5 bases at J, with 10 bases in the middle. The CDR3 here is CASSLVGALDTQYF. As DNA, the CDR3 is TGTGCCAGCAGCTTGGTGGGGGCCTTAGATACGCAGTATTTT.

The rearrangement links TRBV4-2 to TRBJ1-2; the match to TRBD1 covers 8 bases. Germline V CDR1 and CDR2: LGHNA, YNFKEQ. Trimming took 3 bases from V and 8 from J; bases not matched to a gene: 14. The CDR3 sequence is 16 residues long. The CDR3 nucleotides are TGTGCCAGCAGCCAGGAGGGTGGACAGGGTAGATGGGGCTACACCTTC. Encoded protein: CASSQEGGQGRWGYTF.

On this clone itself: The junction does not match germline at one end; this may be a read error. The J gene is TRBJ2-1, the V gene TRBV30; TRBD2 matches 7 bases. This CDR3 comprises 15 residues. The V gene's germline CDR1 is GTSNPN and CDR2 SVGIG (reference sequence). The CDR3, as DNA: TGTGCATGGAGTGTGGGCGGGGGAGCCTCTGATGAGCAGTTCTTC. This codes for CAWSVGGGASDEQFF.

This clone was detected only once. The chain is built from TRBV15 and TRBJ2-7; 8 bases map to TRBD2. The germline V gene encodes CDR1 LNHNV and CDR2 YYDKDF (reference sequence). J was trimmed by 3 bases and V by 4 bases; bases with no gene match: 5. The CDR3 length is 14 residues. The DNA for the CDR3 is TGTGCCACCAGCACGGGACTAGGGGGCTACGAGCAGTACTTC. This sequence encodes CATSTGLGGYEQYF.

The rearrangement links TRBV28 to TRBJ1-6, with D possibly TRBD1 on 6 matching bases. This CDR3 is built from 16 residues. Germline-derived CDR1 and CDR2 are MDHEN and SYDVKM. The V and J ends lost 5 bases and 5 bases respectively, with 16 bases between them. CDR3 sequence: CASSTSTGYDNSPLHF. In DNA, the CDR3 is TGTGCCAGCAGTACCAGTACAGGGTACGATAATTCACCCCTCCACTTT. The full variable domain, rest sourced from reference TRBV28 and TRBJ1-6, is DVKVTQSSRYLVKRTGEKVFLECVQDMDHENMFWYRQDPGLGLRLIYFSYDVKMKEKGDIPEGYSVSREKKERFSLILESASTNQTSMYLCASSTSTGYDNSPLHFGNGTRLTVT.

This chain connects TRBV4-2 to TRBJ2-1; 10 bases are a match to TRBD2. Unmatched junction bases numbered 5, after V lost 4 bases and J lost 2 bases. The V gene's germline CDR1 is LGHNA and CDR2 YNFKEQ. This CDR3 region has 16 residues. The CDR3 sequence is CASSRGTSETYNEQFF. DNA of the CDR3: TGTGCCAGCAGCCGTGGGACTAGCGAAACCTACAATGAGCAGTTCTTC.